These T cell receptor beta chains were read from a single sample in a study of chemoradiotherapy in HPV16-positive cancers. This table comes from immunoSEQ multiplex PCR, and its TCRdb copy is limited to in-frame clones, with some not included. The data contain around 9,700 clones, 65% to 75% of them singletons. This material was collected from a patient who underwent chemoradiotherapy. Receptors originate from a human donor with HPV-associated anogenital cancer. Both conserved end residues are trimmed from each CDR3.

j_call v_call cdr3_aa
TRBJ2-3 TRBV7-3 ASSLRAEVRYTQY
TRBJ1-1 TRBV6-4 ASSDSAGTEAF
TRBJ1-1 TRBV5-1 ASSPRGQGDLVNTEAF
TRBJ1-5 TRBV6-5 ASSYGPGTNQPQH
TRBJ2-5 TRBV7-3 ASSLSGSKETQY
TRBJ1-5 TRBV5-5 ASSLGTRGDQPQH
TRBJ2-6 TRBV11-3 ASSLQGTGANVLT
TRBJ2-5 TRBV6-6 ASRRLAGGGETQY
TRBJ1-5 TRBV19 ASSNGWGKPQH
TRBJ2-4 TRBV6-1 ASSEVFQQNIQY
TRBJ2-1 TRBV27 ASSLGSTSYNEQF
TRBJ1-3 TRBV5-4 ASSEGAFSGNTIY
TRBJ2-1 TRBV7-3 ASSLGGGQGYNEQF
TRBJ1-5 TRBV6-4 ASSPEANQPQH
TRBJ2-7 TRBV12-5 ASGLSGEQY
TRBJ2-1 TRBV30 AWTKGTSGAFSQYNEQF
TRBJ2-7 TRBV19 ASSMSRSYEQY
TRBJ2-7 TRBV27 ASSIGPTHEQY
TRBJ2-1 TRBV20-1 SVGYNEQF
TRBJ2-7 TRBV13 ASSSRYEQY
TRBJ2-5 TRBV11-3 ASSLAGRWY
TRBJ2-1 TRBV5-1 ASSLSAAGTYNEQF
TRBJ2-1 TRBV5-1 ASSLAEDNLGMGEQF
TRBJ2-7 TRBV7-3 ASSLIANREQY
TRBJ2-2 TRBV10-1 ASSVGGTNTGELF
TRBJ2-2 TRBV15 ATSRVPGGSAGELF
TRBJ2-7 TRBV7-6 ASSSGTELKSPYEQY
TRBJ2-5 TRBV6-6 ASSPRTSETQY
TRBJ1-1 TRBV6-5 ASRPGTDEAF
TRBJ2-3 TRBV11-3 ASSLGRGGRADTQY
TRBJ2-2 TRBV7-2 ASSLYTAGELF
TRBJ1-1 TRBV6-5 ASSYVRSSSTEAF
TRBJ2-1 TRBV27 ASSSGITSNEQF
TRBJ1-5 TRBV19 ASSFGQGNQPQH
TRBJ1-6 TRBV2 ASTLQGGHSPLH
TRBJ2-5 TRBV5-1 ASSSGPTQY
TRBJ2-5 TRBV2 ASSRDQRETQY
TRBJ1-2 TRBV11-3 ASSYGGRTIDGYT
TRBJ2-1 TRBV7-8 VSSPPRYNEQF
TRBJ2-7 TRBV27 ASRTGATNEQY
TRBJ2-3 TRBV11-3 ASSTRGGMTDTQY
TRBJ2-7 TRBV27 ASSADYLSYEQY
TRBJ2-1 TRBV9 ASSVTGDSYNEQF
TRBJ1-2 TRBV14 ASSQDPWRGYT
TRBJ1-3 TRBV28 ASSLRQDWNTIY